The 18 T cell receptor beta chains given below trace back to one sample, sequenced in a study of Graves' ophthalmopathy and Graves' hyperthyroidism. TCR beta CDR3 regions were amplified from RNA transcripts. First-round RT-PCR used HTBI primers; second-round multiplex PCR followed. TCRdb reprocessed the multiplex PCR reads via MiXCR and lists one record per CDR3 protein. This sample carries more than 550,000 distinct CDR3 sequences, 35% to 50% of them seen once, and the ten largest clones take more than 2.5%. Source material: peripheral blood. Receptors were obtained from an adult man with Graves' ophthalmopathy.

This clonotype occurred many times. This chain connects TRBV7-8 to TRBJ1-4; 7 nucleotides line up with TRBD1. Germline loops: CDR1 SGHVS, CDR2 FQNEAQ. CDR3 length: 15 residues. After removal of 2 bases from V and 6 bases from J, the junction contained 6 bases not matched to a gene. CDR3 coding DNA: TGTGCCAGCAGCTTACTACAGGGGCCGCATGAAAAACTGTTTTTT. Residues: CASSLLQGPHEKLFF.

This clonotype was seen more than once but under ten times. A read error is possible here, since a much larger clone lies one base away. The V and J genes are TRBV20-1 and TRBJ1-2; D uncertain. The CDR3 extends over 11 amino acids. Germline V gene lookup returns CDR1 DFQATT and CDR2 SNEGSKA (reference sequence). Trimming took off 3 bases at V and 8 bases at J, with 10 bases between the two ends. This CDR3 is CSASKEEGYTF. The CDR3 nucleotides are TGCAGTGCTAGCAAAGAGGAGGGCTACACCTTC.

J is TRBJ1-6 and V is TRBV7-9; no reliable D call. The CDR3 spans 15 residues. CDR1 is SEHNR, CDR2 FQNEAQ, per germline (reference sequence). V lost 4 bases and J lost 5, with 12 bases in between. CDR3 in amino acids: CASSSGWGNNSPLHF. DNA of the CDR3: TGTGCCAGCAGCTCAGGATGGGGAAATAATTCACCCCTCCACTTT.

The CDR3 sequence is CATRLAGDQETQYF. Written as DNA, the CDR3 is TGTGCCACAAGACTAGCGGGGGACCAAGAGACCCAGTACTTC. This chain joins TRBV10-3 and TRBJ2-5, with 12 bases lining up with TRBD2. The CDR3 consists of 14 residues. The V and J ends lost 10 bases and 0 bases, in that order; junction bases with no gene match: 3. Germline V lookup: CDR1 ENHRY, CDR2 SYGVKD.

The rearrangement links TRBV10-3 to TRBJ2-5, with 10 bases fitting TRBD1. The CDR3 extends over 15 amino acids. The V and J ends lost 10 bases and 4 bases, in that order; junction bases with no gene match: 12. CDR1 ENHRY and CDR2 SYGVKD come from the germline V gene. Here the CDR3 reads CASRLPGQGRETQYF. Here the CDR3 DNA reads TGTGCCAGCAGGCTACCGGGACAGGGGAGAGAGACCCAGTACTTC.

This clonotype was detected many times. V usage is TRBV29-1 and J usage is TRBJ2-7; 7 positions match TRBD1. Trimming took 6 bases from V and 1 from J; bases not matched to a gene: 18. The CDR3 length is 17 residues. Germline CDR1 and CDR2: SQVTM and ANQGSEA. The CDR3 reads CSVILRQGASLSYEQYF. The CDR3 DNA is TGCAGCGTCATTCTTCGACAGGGCGCCTCCCTATCCTACGAGCAGTACTTC.

To note about this clonotype: A much more abundant neighbour one base away suggests this may be a read error. The J gene is TRBJ1-1, the V gene TRBV20-1; 9 nucleotides agree with TRBD1. This CDR3 is 16 amino acids long. With V trimmed by 2 bases and J by 5 bases, 12 bases remained unmatched. Germline V gene data show CDR1 as DFQATT and CDR2 as SNEGSKA (reference sequence). CDR3 sequence (DNA): TGCAGTGCTAGAAGAGGGGGGACAGGGTCGAGGACTGAAGCTTTCTTT. This translates into CSARRGGTGSRTEAFF.

This clonotype was observed many times. At one end the junction does not follow the germline gene, possibly because of a read error. The chain couples TRBV2 to TRBJ2-5, with TRBD1 identical over 7 bases. Germline lookup yields CDR1 SNHLY and CDR2 FYNNEI. CDR3 length: 14 amino acids. This CDR3 is CASRRPTGWWAPSF. DNA for the CDR3: TGTGCCAGCAGAAGGCCGACAGGGTGGTGGGCCCCCTCCTTC.

This chain connects TRBV2 to TRBJ1-4; no firm D call. The CDR3 spans 14 residues. V shed 6 bases and J shed 8 bases, with 16 bases lying between them. The germline CDR1 and CDR2 sequences are SNHLY and FYNNEI. In DNA, the CDR3 is TGTGCCAGCAGGCCCGACGGAGGTGGAGAAAAACTGTTTTTT. This translates into CASRPDGGGEKLFF.

This chain uses TRBV25-1 with TRBJ1-1, with 7 bases aligning to TRBD1. Trimming at V came to 3 bases and at J to 1 base, leaving 11 bases not matched to a gene. The CDR3 has 17 amino acids. Germline CDR1 is MGHDK and CDR2 is SYGVNS. This chain's CDR3 is CASSDPTGDRENTEAFF. DNA of the CDR3: TGTGCCAGCAGTGATCCCACAGGGGACAGAGAGAACACTGAAGCTTTCTTT.

This chain connects TRBV29-1 to TRBJ2-7; D is unclear. The V gene lost 4 bases and the J gene lost 6 bases, with 4 bases spanning the gap. The CDR3 runs to 9 residues. From germline, CDR1 is SQVTM and CDR2 ANQGSEA. The CDR3: CSVVSEQYF. CDR3 bases: TGCAGCGTTGTGTCCGAGCAGTACTTC.

The gene calls are TRBV18 and TRBJ2-5; no firm D call. Trimming took 0 bases from V and 2 from J, leaving 13 bases between them. The CDR3 runs to 16 residues. Germline-derived CDR1 and CDR2 are KGHSH and LQKENI. The CDR3: CASSPPTLAGQETQYF. For the CDR3, the DNA is TGTGCCAGCTCACCACCGACGTTGGCCGGGCAAGAGACCCAGTACTTC. Together with reference TRBV18 and TRBJ2-5, the CDR3 gives the full variable domain: NAGVMQNPRHLVRRRGQEARLRCSPMKGHSHVYWYRQLPEEGLKFMVYLQKENIIDESGMPKERFSAEFPKEGPSILRIQQVVRGDSAAYFCASSPPTLAGQETQYFGPGTRLLVL.

In its sample, this clonotype was seen a few times. This chain uses TRBV25-1 with TRBJ2-2; TRBD2 agrees at 14 bases. The CDR3 extends over 18 amino acids. With V trimmed by 5 bases and J by 4 bases, 9 bases remained unmatched. From germline, CDR1 is MGHDK and CDR2 SYGVNS. Here the CDR3 DNA reads TGTGCCAGCAGTTACTCGACTAGCGGGGGGGTCCTCACCGGGGAGCTGTTTTTT. Protein product: CASSYSTSGGVLTGELFF.

This clonotype occurred a few times. The chain employs TRBV9 and TRBJ2-7; 8 bases are shared with TRBD2. Per germline, CDR1 SGDLS and CDR2 YYNGEE. The junction had 12 bases not matched to a gene; V was cut back by 3 bases and J by 1 base. This CDR3 has 17 residues. CDR3 loop: CASSEGSGGLISYEQYF. The CDR3 coding sequence is TGTGCCAGCAGCGAGGGTTCGGGAGGGCTAATTTCCTACGAGCAGTACTTC.

This clonotype was detected ten times or more. This chain uses TRBV3-1 with TRBJ2-7; 12 bases are a match to TRBD2. Losses at the gene ends were 4 bases for V and 4 bases for J; bases not matched to a gene: 5. This CDR3 contains 15 residues. Germline V gene sequence: CDR1 LGHDT, CDR2 YNNKEL (reference sequence). For the CDR3, the DNA is TGTGCCAGCAGCCTACTAGCGGGAGGTCAGTACGAGCAGTACTTC. It yields the protein CASSLLAGGQYEQYF.

This clonotype came up a few times. This sequence joins TRBV12-3 or TRBV12-4 and TRBJ2-5; 12 nucleotides line up with TRBD2. V was pared by 0 bases and J by 2 bases, with 7 bases of the junction left unmatched. The CDR3 is 18 amino acids. In nucleotides, the CDR3 is TGTGCCAGCAGTTTAGCTCTAGCGGGGGGGCGGAGGCAAGAGACCCAGTACTTC. This codes for CASSLALAGGRRQETQYF.

This clonotype came up once. This chain links TRBV15 with TRBJ1-6, with 7 nucleotides matching TRBD1. CDR3 length: 16 amino acids. Looked up from germline, CDR1 is LNHNV and CDR2 is YYDKDF (reference sequence). The ends lost 3 bases at V and 10 bases at J; junction bases unmatched: 12. CDR3 residues: CATSSYPTGTGSPLHF. The CDR3 DNA is TGTGCCACCAGCAGCTATCCGACAGGGACGGGCTCACCCCTCCACTTT.

This clonotype was observed at least ten times. The V call is TRBV9, the J call TRBJ1-2; TRBD1 matches at 7 bases. Germline values: CDR1 SGDLS, CDR2 YYNGEE. The CDR3 runs to 14 residues. V trimming: 0 bases; J trimming: 4 bases; junction bases outside the gene matches: 3. The CDR3 spells CASSVGGQFYGYTF. The CDR3 DNA sequence: TGTGCCAGCAGCGTAGGGGGACAGTTCTATGGCTACACCTTC.